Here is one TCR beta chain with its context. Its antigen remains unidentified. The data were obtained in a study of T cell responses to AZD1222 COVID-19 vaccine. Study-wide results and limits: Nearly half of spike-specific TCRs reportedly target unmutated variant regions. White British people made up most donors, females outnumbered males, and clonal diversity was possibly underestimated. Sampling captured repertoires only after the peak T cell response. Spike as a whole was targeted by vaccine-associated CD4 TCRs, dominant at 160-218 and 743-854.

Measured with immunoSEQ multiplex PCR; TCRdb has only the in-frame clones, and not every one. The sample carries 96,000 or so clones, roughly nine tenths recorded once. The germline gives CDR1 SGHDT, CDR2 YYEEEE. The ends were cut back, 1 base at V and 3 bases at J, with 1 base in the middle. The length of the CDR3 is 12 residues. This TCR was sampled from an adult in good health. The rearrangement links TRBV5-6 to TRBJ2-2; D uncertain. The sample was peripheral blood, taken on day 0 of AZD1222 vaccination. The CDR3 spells CASSLYTGELFF. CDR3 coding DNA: TGTGCCAGCAGCTTGTACACCGGGGAGCTGTTTTTT.